This T cell receptor (beta chain) originates from a study of shared clonotypes between healthy human individuals. Trimming shortened V by 3 bases and J by 0 bases, and 4 bases separated the two germline ends. Germline V gene sequence: CDR1 SEHNR, CDR2 FQNEAQ (reference sequence). The CDR3 is made up of 13 amino acids. Libraries were prepared by immunoSEQ multiplex PCR; TCRdb keeps only in-frame clonotypes and omits some of them. There are more than 2 million clones in the sample; almost 96% occur only once, and around 0.13% lies in the top ten. This chain joins TRBV7-9 and TRBJ2-3; D remains ambiguous. Sequencing was carried out using naive CD4+ T cells sorted from blood. As to subset: CD45RA+ positively selected. The receptor comes from a man between 18 and 29 years old in good health. The CDR3 nucleotides are TGTGCCAGCAGCTTTATCAGCACAGATACGCAGTATTTT. Encoded protein: CASSFISTDTQYF.